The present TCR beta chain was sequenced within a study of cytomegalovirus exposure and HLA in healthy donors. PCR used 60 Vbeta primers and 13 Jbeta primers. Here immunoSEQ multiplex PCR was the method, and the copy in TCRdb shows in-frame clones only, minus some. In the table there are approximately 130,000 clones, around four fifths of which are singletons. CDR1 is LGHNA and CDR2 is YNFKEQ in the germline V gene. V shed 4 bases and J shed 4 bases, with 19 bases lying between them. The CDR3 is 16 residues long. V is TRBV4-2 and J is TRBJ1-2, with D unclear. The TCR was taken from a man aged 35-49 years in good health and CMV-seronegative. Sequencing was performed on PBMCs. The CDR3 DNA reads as TGTGCCAGCAGCCCCGGGAGGGCTCTTGGGGTCTATGGCTACACCTTC. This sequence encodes CASSPGRALGVYGYTF.